The subject of this entry is one T cell receptor (beta chain). The length of the CDR3 is 14 residues. V lost 3 bases to trimming and J lost 5 bases; unmatched junction nucleotides: 3. Germline CDR1 is LGHDT and CDR2 is YNNKEL (reference sequence). The sample belongs to a study of control samples from healthy donors and cancer patients. The assay was immunoSEQ multiplex PCR, and TCRdb's table has in-frame clones only and misses some. The table lists about 130,000 clones, 75% to 95% of them singletons. V gene TRBV3-1 (or the pseudogene TRBV3-2) combines with J gene TRBJ2-3; 9 bases align to TRBD2. The sequence derives from a young man in good health. The sequenced sample consisted of blood. The CDR3 spells CASSHLAGEDTQYF. CDR3 sequence (DNA): TGTGCCAGCAGCCACTTAGCGGGAGAAGATACGCAGTATTTT.